The entry that follows covers one T cell receptor beta chain sequence. Its antigen is still unknown. Primers used in a second PCR of about 6 to 11 cycles were a sample-barcoded 5' primer and a J-beta primer mix. TCRdb independently ran MiXCR on the 5' RACE reads; one entry per CDR3 protein. The profile covers around 520,000 distinct CDR3 sequences, with about 29% appearing a single time and 3.6% taken by the ten largest. The data belong to a study of blood T cells in healthy people across ages. The germline V gene encodes CDR1 SGHVS and CDR2 FNYEAQ. CDR3 size: 15 residues. Trimming cost V 5 bases and J 4 bases, with 18 bases left between them. Points from the study as a whole: Considered underestimates were the diversity estimates obtained from one million T cells.

The same specimen was also included in a second study, on T cells of mothers and their children.

The sequence derives from a boy aged 2 to 10 in good health. Sequencing input: blood. This chain joins TRBV7-6 and TRBJ2-7; TRBD2 is a possible D gene (5 bases). The CDR3 loop reads CASSDLLGGPYEQYF. The CDR3 DNA follows: TGTGCCAGCAGCGATTTACTAGGAGGCCCTTACGAGCAGTACTTC.